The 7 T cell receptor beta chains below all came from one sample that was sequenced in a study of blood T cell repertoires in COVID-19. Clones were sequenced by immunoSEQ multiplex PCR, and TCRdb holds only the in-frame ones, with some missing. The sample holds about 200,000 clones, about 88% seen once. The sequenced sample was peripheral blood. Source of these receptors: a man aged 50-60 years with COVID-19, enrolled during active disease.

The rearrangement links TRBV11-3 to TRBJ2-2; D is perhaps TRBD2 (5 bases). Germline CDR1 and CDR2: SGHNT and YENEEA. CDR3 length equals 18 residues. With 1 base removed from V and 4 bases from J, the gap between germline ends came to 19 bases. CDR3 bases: TGTGCCAGCAGCTTAGGACTACTAGGGATAGAGGGCACCGGGGAGCTGTTTTTT. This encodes CASSLGLLGIEGTGELFF.

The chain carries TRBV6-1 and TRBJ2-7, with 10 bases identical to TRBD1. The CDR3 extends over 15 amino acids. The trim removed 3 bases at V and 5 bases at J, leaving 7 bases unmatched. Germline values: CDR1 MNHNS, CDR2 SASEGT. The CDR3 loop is CASSDLGTGDHEQYF. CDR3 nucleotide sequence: TGTGCCAGCAGTGACCTAGGGACAGGGGACCACGAGCAGTACTTC.

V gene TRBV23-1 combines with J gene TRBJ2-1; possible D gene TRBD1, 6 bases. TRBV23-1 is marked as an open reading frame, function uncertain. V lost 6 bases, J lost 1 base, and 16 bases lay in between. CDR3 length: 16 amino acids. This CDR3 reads CASRQPDQGSYNEQFF. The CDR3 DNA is TGCGCCAGCAGGCAACCGGACCAGGGGTCCTACAATGAGCAGTTCTTC.

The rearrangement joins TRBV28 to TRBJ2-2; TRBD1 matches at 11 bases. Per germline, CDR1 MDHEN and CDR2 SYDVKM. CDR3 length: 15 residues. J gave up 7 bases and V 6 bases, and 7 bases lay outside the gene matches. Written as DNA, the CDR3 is TGTGCCAGCAGCTCACCGGGACAGGGGGTCGGGGAGCTGTTTTTT. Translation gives CASSSPGQGVGELFF.

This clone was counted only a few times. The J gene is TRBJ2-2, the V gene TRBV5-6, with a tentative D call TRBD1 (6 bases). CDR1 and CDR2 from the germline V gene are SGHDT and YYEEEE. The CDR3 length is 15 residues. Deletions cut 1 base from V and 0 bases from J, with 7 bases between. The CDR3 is CASSLTGTNTGELFF. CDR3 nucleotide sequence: TGTGCCAGCAGCTTGACAGGGACGAACACCGGGGAGCTGTTTTTT. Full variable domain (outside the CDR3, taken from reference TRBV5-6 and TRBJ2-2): DAGVTQSPTHLIKTRGQQVTLRCSPKSGHDTVSWYQQALGQGPQFIFQYYEEEERQRGNFPDRFSGHQFPNYSSELNVNALLLGDSALYLCASSLTGTNTGELFFGEGSRLTVL.

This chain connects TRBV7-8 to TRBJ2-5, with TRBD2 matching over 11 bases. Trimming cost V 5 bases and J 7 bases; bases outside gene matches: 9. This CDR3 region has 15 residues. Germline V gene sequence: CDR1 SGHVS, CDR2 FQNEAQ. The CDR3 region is CASSPGLAGIGTQYF. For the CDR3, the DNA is TGTGCCAGCAGCCCCGGACTAGCGGGTATCGGGACCCAGTACTTC.

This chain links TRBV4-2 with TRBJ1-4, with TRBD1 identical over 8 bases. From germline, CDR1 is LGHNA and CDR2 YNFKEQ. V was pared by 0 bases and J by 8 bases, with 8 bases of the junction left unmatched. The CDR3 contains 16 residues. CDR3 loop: CASSQETGQGGEKLFF. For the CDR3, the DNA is TGTGCCAGCAGCCAAGAAACCGGACAGGGAGGGGAAAAACTGTTTTTT.